A single sample is the source of the 20 T cell receptor beta chains below, sequenced in a study of T cells after yellow fever vaccination (dated by TCRdb to about 2019). Libraries were built with 5' RACE. TCRdb records Illumina NovaSeq 6000 as the sequencer. TCRdb trimmed the raw reads at Q25, called clones with MiXCR and kept productive beta chains. Rows with one shared CDR3 protein collapse into an entry with the most common genes and DNA. For this sample there are approximately 300,000 distinct CDR3 sequences; around 10% appear just once. Around 3.2% of the sample belongs to the ten largest clones. The sample's treatment or condition label, in plain terms: live attenuated yellow fever vaccine strain. The sample in question was CD4+ T cells sorted from PBMCs, obtained 45 days after the yellow fever booster vaccination. Every receptor here comes from a man between 18 and 35 years old who received the YFV17D yellow fever vaccine.

This clonotype has more than one count but fewer than ten. The rearrangement joins TRBV21-1 to TRBJ2-1; the D call of TRBD1 is as the table states it, not checked on the DNA. TRBV21-1 is flagged as a pseudogene. The CDR3 totals 16 residues. CDR3: CASFPGAGGMYNEQFF. CDR3 sequence (DNA): TGTGCCAGCTTCCCGGGGGCGGGGGGGATGTACAATGAGCAGTTCTTC.

Only a few counts were recorded for this clonotype. The chain uses TRBV6-6 and TRBJ2-2, with D maybe TRBD2 (5 bases). This CDR3 has 14 amino acids. The germline gives CDR1 MNHNY, CDR2 SVGAGI (reference sequence). V lost 5 bases to trimming and J lost 4 bases, with 11 bases between them. The CDR3 DNA is TGTGCCAGCAGTGGATCGGCGGGCACCGGGGAGCTGTTTTTT. Residues: CASSGSAGTGELFF.

This clonotype was seen only a few times. V gene TRBV5-1 combines with J gene TRBJ2-5; D is unresolved. Trimming removed 1 base at V and 1 base at J, with 5 bases between. The germline V gene has CDR1 SGHRS and CDR2 YFSETQ. This CDR3 spans 13 amino acids. CDR3 coding DNA: TGCGCCAGCAGCTTGTTGCGCCAAGAGACCCAGTACTTC. It translates to CASSLLRQETQYF. The variable domain in full, completed from reference TRBV5-1 and TRBJ2-5, reads KAGVTQTPRYLIKTRGQQVTLSCSPISGHRSVSWYQQTPGQGLQFLFEYFSETQRNKGNFPGRFSGRQFSNSRSEMNVSTLELGDSALYLCASSLLRQETQYFGPGTRLLVL.

This clonotype was seen at least ten times. This sequence joins TRBV7-9 and TRBJ1-3; maybe TRBD1 (6 bases). Trimming cost V 6 bases and J 1 base, with 19 bases left between them. The germline V gene encodes CDR1 SEHNR and CDR2 FQNEAQ (reference sequence). The CDR3 loop spans 17 amino acids. CDR3 in amino acids: CASRYNRDTSSGNTIYF. The CDR3, as DNA: TGTGCCAGCAGATATAACCGGGACACATCTTCTGGAAACACCATATATTTT.

The chain joins TRBV7-8 to TRBJ1-5; D uncertain. Between the trimmed V and J ends, which lost 2 bases and 7 bases, there was a span of 6 bases. Germline-derived CDR1 and CDR2 are SGHVS and FQNEAQ. This CDR3 comprises 12 residues. The CDR3 bases are TGTGCCAGCAGCTTATTCCCCCAGCCCCAGCATTTT. Its translation: CASSLFPQPQHF.

This clonotype has more than one count but fewer than ten. V is TRBV29-1 and J is TRBJ2-3; possibly TRBD1 for D (6 bases). The CDR3 length is 13 residues. Germline-derived CDR1 and CDR2 are SQVTM and ANQGSEA. V lost 7 bases and J lost 2, with 13 bases in between. Here the CDR3 reads CSASRDTTDTQYF. The CDR3 region has the DNA TGCAGCGCATCCCGGGACACCACAGATACGCAGTATTTT.

This chain connects TRBV5-4 to TRBJ2-5, with TRBD2 matching 8 bases. Germline CDR1 and CDR2: SGHNT and YYREEE (reference sequence). The CDR3 is made up of 14 amino acids. Trimming cost V 5 bases and J 4 bases; bases outside gene matches: 7. DNA of the CDR3: TGTGCCAGCAGTCCAATCGGGGGGGGAGAGACCCAGTACTTC. Encoded protein: CASSPIGGGETQYF. The complete variable domain, with remaining parts taken from reference TRBV5-4 and TRBJ2-5, reads ETGVTQSPTHLIKTRGQQVTLRCSSQSGHNTVSWYQQALGQGPQFIFQYYREEENGRGNFPPRFSGLQFPNYSSELNVNALELDDSALYLCASSPIGGGETQYFGPGTRLLVL.

This clonotype was seen a few times. This chain connects TRBV7-2 to TRBJ1-3, with D uncertain. Germline V gene lookup returns CDR1 SGHTA and CDR2 FQGNSA. The V gene lost 1 base and the J gene lost 3 bases, with 7 bases spanning the gap. This CDR3 is 14 amino acids long. The CDR3 nucleotides are TGTGCCAGCAGCTTAGTCCCAGGTGGAAACACCATATATTTT. Its translation is CASSLVPGGNTIYF.

The chain links TRBV6-2 or TRBV6-3 to TRBJ2-5; TRBD1 matches at 9 bases. The V segment lost 4 bases and the J segment 5 bases; nucleotides outside the gene matches: 5. The germline CDR1 and CDR2 sequences are MNHEY and SVGEGT. The CDR3 consists of 14 residues. The CDR3 loop is CASSSWTGVETQYF. The CDR3 DNA is TGTGCCAGCAGTTCCTGGACAGGGGTGGAGACCCAGTACTTC.

The chain carries TRBV18 and TRBJ2-3; 7 positions match TRBD1. CDR1 is KGHSH, CDR2 LQKENI, per germline. After removal of 0 bases from V and 6 bases from J, the junction contained 15 bases not matched to a gene. This CDR3 region has 18 residues. The CDR3 region is CASSPPSSRGRVSDTQYF. CDR3 DNA sequence: TGTGCCAGCTCACCACCATCCTCGAGGGGGCGTGTTTCGGATACGCAGTATTTT.

The sample holds a few counts of this clonotype. The chain couples TRBV20-1 to TRBJ2-3; 9 nucleotides agree with TRBD2. V trimming: 6 bases; J trimming: 1 base; junction bases outside the gene matches: 5. CDR1 is DFQATT and CDR2 is SNEGSKA in the germline V gene (reference sequence). The CDR3 runs to 14 residues. For the CDR3, the DNA is TGCAGTGCCATAGCGGGGGTAGGCACAGATACGCAGTATTTT. This sequence encodes CSAIAGVGTDTQYF.

This clonotype was detected a few times. The genes are TRBV6-2 or TRBV6-3 and TRBJ2-3; tentative D call: TRBD1 (6 bases). Germline V gene lookup returns CDR1 MNHEY and CDR2 SVGEGT. V lost 6 bases and J lost 2, with 15 bases in between. The CDR3 is made up of 15 amino acids. The CDR3: CASRDQGGSTDTQYF. The CDR3 nucleotides read TGTGCCAGCAGGGACCAAGGGGGTTCCACAGATACGCAGTATTTT.

This chain joins TRBV4-3 and TRBJ2-5, with D possibly TRBD1 on 6 matching bases. The length of the CDR3 is 17 residues. Trimming left V 0 bases short and J 4 bases short, with 18 bases between. Germline CDR1 reads LGHNA; CDR2 reads YSLEER. The CDR3 region is CASSQDFSFGGAETQYF. CDR3 sequence (DNA): TGCGCCAGCAGCCAAGACTTCAGTTTTGGGGGCGCAGAGACCCAGTACTTC.

In its sample, this clonotype was seen many times. The genes are TRBV7-2 and TRBJ1-6, with TRBD1 matching over 9 bases. The CDR3 is made up of 14 amino acids. Germline V gene data show CDR1 as SGHTA and CDR2 as FQGNSA. Trimming cost V 5 bases and J 9 bases; bases outside gene matches: 5. CDR3 nucleotides: TGTGCCAGCAGCCAGGGACAGGGAGTTTCACCCCTCCACTTT. Translation gives CASSQGQGVSPLHF.

This chain connects TRBV9 to TRBJ2-2, with a possible D match to TRBD2 (6 bases). Trimming removed 0 bases at V and 0 bases at J, with 6 bases between. The CDR3 is 15 residues long. Germline V CDR1 and CDR2: SGDLS, YYNGEE. The CDR3 DNA follows: TGTGCCAGCAGCGTAGCGGGGGCGAACACCGGGGAGCTGTTTTTT. Amino acid sequence: CASSVAGANTGELFF. The variable domain in full, with the rest retrieved from reference TRBV9 and TRBJ2-2, is DSGVTQTPKHLITATGQRVTLRCSPRSGDLSVYWYQQSLDQGLQFLIQYYNGEERAKGNILERFSAQQFPDLHSELNLSSLELGDSALYFCASSVAGANTGELFFGEGSRLTVL.

CDR3 coding DNA: TGTGCCAGCAGCCGACTAGCGGGAGGAGGGGAGCAGTTCTTC. Its translation is CASSRLAGGGEQFF. The gene calls are TRBV7-3 and TRBJ2-1; 13 nucleotides match TRBD2. CDR1 is SGHTA and CDR2 is FQGTGA in the germline V gene. The V and J ends lost 5 bases and 10 bases, in that order; junction bases with no gene match: 5. The CDR3 runs to 14 residues. The entire variable domain, with the rest obtained from reference TRBV7-3 and TRBJ2-1, is as follows: GAGVSQTPSNKVTEKGKYVELRCDPISGHTALYWYRQSLGQGPEFLIYFQGTGAADDSGLPNDRFFAVRPEGSVSTLKIQRTERGDSAVYLCASSRLAGGGEQFFGPGTRLTVL.

This clonotype has only a few counts. The chain is built from TRBV6-5 and TRBJ1-3; D gene uncertain. This CDR3 is built from 14 residues. CDR1 is MNHEY and CDR2 is SVGAGI in the germline V gene. Trimming took off 7 bases at V and 0 bases at J, with 10 bases between the two ends. The CDR3 reads CASKPTLSGNTIYF. The CDR3 bases are TGTGCCAGCAAACCGACGCTCTCTGGAAACACCATATATTTT.

This clonotype was picked up many times. The rearrangement links TRBV7-9 to TRBJ2-1; 9 bases align to TRBD1. Germline CDR1 SEHNR, CDR2 FQNEAQ (reference sequence). CDR3 size: 12 residues. V shed 5 bases, J shed 12 bases, and the junction held 5 bases outside the gene matches. This chain's CDR3 is CASSPQGQGQFF. The CDR3 DNA reads TGTGCCAGCAGCCCGCAGGGACAGGGGCAGTTCTTC. Looking up the rest from reference TRBV7-9 and TRBJ2-1 gives the full variable domain: DTGVSQNPRHKITKRGQNVTFRCDPISEHNRLYWYRQTLGQGPEFLTYFQNEAQLEKSRLLSDRFSAERPKGSFSTLEIQRTEQGDSAMYLCASSPQGQGQFFGPGTRLTVL.

V usage is TRBV19 and J usage is TRBJ2-2; 12 bases match TRBD2. Germline V gene lookup returns CDR1 LNHDA and CDR2 SQIVND (reference sequence). The CDR3 runs 17 residues. Trimming cost V 6 bases and J 5 bases; bases outside gene matches: 10. The CDR3 here is CASRGRTSGVRTGELFF. In DNA, the CDR3 is TGTGCCAGTAGGGGCCGGACTAGCGGGGTGAGGACCGGGGAGCTGTTTTTT.

The gene calls are TRBV18 and TRBJ1-1; D unclear. The CDR3 spans 15 residues. The germline CDR1 and CDR2 sequences are KGHSH and LQKENI. V was shortened by 3 bases and J by 1 base, with 12 bases between the two germline ends. The CDR3 is CASSPQLDGNTEAFF. In nucleotides, the CDR3 is TGTGCCAGCTCACCTCAATTAGACGGGAACACTGAAGCTTTCTTT.